What follows is one T cell receptor beta chain and its context. At one of its ends the junction is not consistent with the germline gene, which may arise from a read error. These data are taken from a study of blood T cells in healthy people across ages. Germline CDR1 and CDR2: SSHAT and FNYEAQ (reference sequence). This CDR3 has 17 residues. A second PCR, run for roughly 7 to 12 cycles, used a sample-barcoded 5' primer plus a J-beta primer mix. MiXCR, applied by TCRdb to the 5' RACE reads, yields one record per CDR3 protein. The table has over 1.5 million distinct CDR3 sequences, 40% to 55% seen once.

The sample comprised blood. The rearrangement joins TRBV7-7 to TRBJ2-1; the D call may be TRBD1 or TRBD2 (5 bases each). The sequence was obtained from a middle-aged woman in good health. The chain's CDR3 is CASSLAIGTGSSSEQFF. CDR3 nucleotide sequence: TGTGCTAGCAGCTTAGCGATCGGGACGGGGTCTTCGAGTGAGCAGTTCTTC. Using reference TRBV7-7 and TRBJ2-1 for the parts outside the CDR3, the full variable domain is GAGVSQSPRYKVTKRGQDVTLRCDPISSHATLYWYQQALGQGPEFLTYFNYEAQPDKSGLPSDRFSAERPEGSISTLTIQRTEQRDSAMYRCASSLAIGTGSSSEQFFGPGTRLTVL.